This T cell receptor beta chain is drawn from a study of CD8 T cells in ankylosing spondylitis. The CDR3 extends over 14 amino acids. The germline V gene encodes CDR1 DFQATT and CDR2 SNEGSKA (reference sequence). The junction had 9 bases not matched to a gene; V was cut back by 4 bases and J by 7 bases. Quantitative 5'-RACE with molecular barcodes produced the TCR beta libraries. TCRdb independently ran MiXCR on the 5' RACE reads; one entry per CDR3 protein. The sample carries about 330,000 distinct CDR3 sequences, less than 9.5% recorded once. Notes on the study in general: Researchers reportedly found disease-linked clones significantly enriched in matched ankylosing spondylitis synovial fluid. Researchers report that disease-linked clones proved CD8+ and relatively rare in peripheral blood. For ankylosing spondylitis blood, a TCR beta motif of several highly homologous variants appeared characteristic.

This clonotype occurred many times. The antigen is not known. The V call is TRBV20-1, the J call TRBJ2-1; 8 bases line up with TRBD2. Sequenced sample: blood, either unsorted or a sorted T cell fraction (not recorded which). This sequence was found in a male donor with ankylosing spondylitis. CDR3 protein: CSAILAGRNNEQFF. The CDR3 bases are TGCAGTGCTATATTAGCGGGAAGGAATAATGAGCAGTTCTTC.